This record looks at one T cell receptor beta chain sequence and its context. Using immunoSEQ multiplex PCR, the repertoire was profiled, and TCRdb retains in-frame clones only, with some absent. The sample lists some 320,000 clones, roughly nine tenths seen once, with around 2.6% in the top ten. Participants, about 18 to 90 years old, spanned around 26 US areas. Two consecutive negative NP/OP PCR tests, clearance, or resolved symptoms defined Cohort 3 recovery. The sample comes from a study of blood T cell repertoires in COVID-19. Background on the study: The United States, Italy and Spain were the sources of the acute and convalescent COVID-19 samples. Sample material is recorded as cDNA or gDNA derived from T cells, B-cell-depleted T cells, or PBMCs.

This sequence originates from a man between 60 and 70 years old who had recovered from COVID-19. The sample consisted of PBMCs or T cells enriched from blood (not recorded which).

The CDR3 DNA sequence: TGTGCCAGCGCCGATGCAGGGTGGGGTGGCTACACCTTC. It encodes CASADAGWGGYTF. The V call is TRBV7-9, the J call TRBJ1-2, with a possible D match to TRBD1 (5 bases). The CDR3 has 13 residues. CDR1 is SEHNR, CDR2 FQNEAQ, per germline (reference sequence). V was clipped by 8 bases and J by 7 bases, with 17 bases between them.